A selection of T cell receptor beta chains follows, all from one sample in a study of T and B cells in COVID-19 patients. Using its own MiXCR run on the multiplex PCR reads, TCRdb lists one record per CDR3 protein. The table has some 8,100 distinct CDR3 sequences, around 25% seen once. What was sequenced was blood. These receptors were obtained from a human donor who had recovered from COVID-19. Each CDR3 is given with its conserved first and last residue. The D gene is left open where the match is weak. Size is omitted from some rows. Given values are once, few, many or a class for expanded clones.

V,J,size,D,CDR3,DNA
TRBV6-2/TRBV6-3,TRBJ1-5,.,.,CASSQQEDVQPQHF,TGTGCCAGCAGTCAACAGGAAGATGTTCAGCCCCAGCATTTT
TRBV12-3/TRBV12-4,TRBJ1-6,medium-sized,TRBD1,CASSRGQGRTGSPLHF,TGTGCCAGCAGTAGAGGACAGGGACGGACAGGTTCACCCCTCCACTTT
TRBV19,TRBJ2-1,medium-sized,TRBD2,CASSIVAGAVNEQFF,TGTGCCAGTAGTATAGTAGCGGGAGCCGTCAATGAGCAGTTCTTC
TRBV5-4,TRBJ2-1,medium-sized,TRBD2,CASRTWWGRADEQFF,TGTGCCAGCAGGACGTGGTGGGGGAGGGCCGATGAGCAGTTCTTC
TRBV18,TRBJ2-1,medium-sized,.,CASSPDLYNEQFF,TGTGCCAGCTCACCTGACTTGTACAATGAGCAGTTCTTC
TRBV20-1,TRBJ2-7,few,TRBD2,CSARAPRLAEQYF,TGCAGTGCTAGAGCCCCGAGACTAGCCGAACAGTACTTC
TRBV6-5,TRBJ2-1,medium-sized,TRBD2,CASSYGTSGGNEQFF,TGTGCCAGCAGTTATGGGACTAGCGGGGGAAATGAGCAGTTCTTC
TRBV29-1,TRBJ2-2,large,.,CSVGSLGNTGELFF,TGCAGCGTTGGATCCTTGGGGAACACCGGGGAGCTGTTTTTT
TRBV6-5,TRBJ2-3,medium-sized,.,CASSRNVVSGWTDTQYF,TGTGCCAGCAGTAGAAACGTGGTATCAGGGTGGACAGATACGCAGTATTTT
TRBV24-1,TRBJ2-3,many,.,CATSNRRTSTDTQYF,TGTGCCACCAGTAACAGGAGAACTAGCACAGATACGCAGTATTTT
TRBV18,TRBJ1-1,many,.,CASSRHFGGEAEAFF,TGTGCCAGCTCACGGCACTTCGGGGGTGAGGCTGAAGCTTTCTTT
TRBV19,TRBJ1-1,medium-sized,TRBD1,CASSDRTGGIYTEAFF,TGTGCCAGTAGCGATAGGACAGGGGGAATTTACACTGAAGCTTTCTTT
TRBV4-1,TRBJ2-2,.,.,CASSQEEGDTGELFF,TGCGCCAGCAGCCAAGAGGAGGGCGACACCGGGGAGCTGTTTTTT
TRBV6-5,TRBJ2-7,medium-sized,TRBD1,CASSRDRRREQYF,TGTGCCAGCAGCCGGGACAGGAGAAGGGAGCAGTACTTC
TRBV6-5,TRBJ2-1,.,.,CSSSSLYNEQFF,TGTTCCAGCAGTAGTCTGTACAATGAGCAGTTCTTC
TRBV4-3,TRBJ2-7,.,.,CASSQDLGGTLYEQYF,TGCGCCAGCAGCCAAGATCTTGGGGGGACCCTATACGAGCAGTACTTC
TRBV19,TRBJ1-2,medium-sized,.,CASTSGTGYTF,TGTGCCAGTACGTCAGGAACGGGCTACACCTTC
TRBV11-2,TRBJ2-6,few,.,CASSLPPGANVLTF,TGTGCCAGCAGCTTGCCGCCGGGGGCCAACGTCCTGACTTTC
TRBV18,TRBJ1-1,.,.,CASSDPQRTAEAFF,TGTGCCAGCTCCGACCCCCAGCGAACGGCTGAAGCTTTCTTT
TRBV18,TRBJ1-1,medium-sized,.,CASSPWTVNTEAFF,TGTGCCAGCTCACCGTGGACAGTGAACACTGAAGCTTTCTTT
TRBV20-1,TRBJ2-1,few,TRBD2,CSATRLAGGGSSYNEQFF,TGCAGTGCAACCCGACTAGCGGGGGGGGGATCCTCCTACAATGAGCAGTTCTTC
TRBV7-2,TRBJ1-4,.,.,CASSPQTATNEKLFF,TGTGCCAGCAGCCCGCAGACGGCAACTAATGAAAAACTGTTTTTT
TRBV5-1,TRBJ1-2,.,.,CASSSSGTSNYGYTF,TGCGCCAGCAGCTCTTCAGGGACCTCTAACTATGGCTACACCTTC
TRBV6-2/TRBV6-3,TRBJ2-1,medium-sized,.,CASSYGSIDEQFF,TGTGCCAGCAGTTACGGCAGTATCGATGAGCAGTTCTTC
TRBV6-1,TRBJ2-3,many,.,CASSADRADTQYF,TGTGCCAGCAGTGCCGATCGGGCAGATACGCAGTATTTT
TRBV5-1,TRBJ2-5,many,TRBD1,CASSLAGTGKETQYF,TGCGCCAGCAGCTTGGCGGGGACAGGGAAAGAGACCCAGTACTTC
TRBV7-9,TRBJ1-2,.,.,CASSSRTQPRGYGYTF,TGTGCCAGCAGCTCACGGACTCAACCAAGGGGGTATGGCTACACCTTC
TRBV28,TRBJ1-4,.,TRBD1,CASSTPGQGLRKLFF,TGTGCCAGCAGTACACCGGGACAGGGGTTACGAAAACTGTTTTTT
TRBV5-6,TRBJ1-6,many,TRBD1,CASSSGQVRSPLHF,TGTGCCAGCAGCTCCGGACAGGTCAGGTCACCCCTCCACTTT
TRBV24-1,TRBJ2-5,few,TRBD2,CATSDLSGSETQYF,TGTGCCACCAGTGATTTGAGCGGGAGCGAGACCCAGTACTTC
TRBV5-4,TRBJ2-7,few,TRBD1,CASSLAQGQGYEQYF,TGTGCCAGCAGCTTGGCACAGGGACAGGGCTACGAGCAGTACTTC
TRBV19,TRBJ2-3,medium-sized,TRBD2,CATTHGTSGADTQYF,TGTGCCACCACACACGGGACTAGCGGGGCAGATACGCAGTATTTT
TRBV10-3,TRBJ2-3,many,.,CATSERTTDTQYF,TGTGCCACCTCGGAGAGGACCACAGATACGCAGTATTTT